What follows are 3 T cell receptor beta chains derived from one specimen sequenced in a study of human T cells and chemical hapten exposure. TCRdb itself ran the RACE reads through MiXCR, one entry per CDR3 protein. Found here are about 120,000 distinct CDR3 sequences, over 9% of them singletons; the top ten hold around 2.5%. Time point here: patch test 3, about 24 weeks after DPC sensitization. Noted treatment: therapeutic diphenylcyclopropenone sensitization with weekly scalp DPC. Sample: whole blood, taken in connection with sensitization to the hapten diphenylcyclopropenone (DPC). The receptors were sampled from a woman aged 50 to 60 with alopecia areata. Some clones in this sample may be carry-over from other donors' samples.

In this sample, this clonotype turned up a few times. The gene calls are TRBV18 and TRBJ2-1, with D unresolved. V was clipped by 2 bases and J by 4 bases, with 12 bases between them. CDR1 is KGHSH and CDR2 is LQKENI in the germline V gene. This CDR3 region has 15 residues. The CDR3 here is CASSPIEFDYNEQFF. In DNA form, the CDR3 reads TGTGCCAGCTCACCAATCGAGTTCGATTACAATGAGCAGTTCTTC. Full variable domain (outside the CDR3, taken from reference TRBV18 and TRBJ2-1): NAGVMQNPRHLVRRRGQEARLRCSPMKGHSHVYWYRQLPEEGLKFMVYLQKENIIDESGMPKERFSAEFPKEGPSILRIQQVVRGDSAAYFCASSPIEFDYNEQFFGPGTRLTVL.

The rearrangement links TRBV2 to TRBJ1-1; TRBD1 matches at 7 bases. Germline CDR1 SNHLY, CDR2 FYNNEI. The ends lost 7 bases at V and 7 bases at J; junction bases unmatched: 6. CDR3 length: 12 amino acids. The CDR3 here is CASNGRGLEAFF. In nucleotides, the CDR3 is TGTGCCAGCAATGGGAGGGGGCTTGAAGCTTTCTTT.

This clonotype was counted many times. The CDR3: CASSARQGSYNEQFF. In nucleotides, the CDR3 is TGTGCCAGCAGTGCCAGACAGGGGTCCTACAATGAGCAGTTCTTC. The chain combines TRBV6-5 with TRBJ2-1; 8 positions match TRBD1. Germline CDR1 MNHEY, CDR2 SVGAGI. The CDR3 contains 15 residues. Trimming at V came to 5 bases and at J to 1 base, leaving 4 bases not matched to a gene.